What follows are 10 T cell receptor beta chains derived from one specimen sequenced in a study of human T cells and chemical hapten exposure. As to time point: patch test 1, 2 weeks after DPC sensitization. Regarding treatment: therapeutic diphenylcyclopropenone sensitization with weekly scalp DPC. A single record per CDR3 protein comes from TCRdb applying MiXCR to the RACE reads. The data contain about 340,000 distinct CDR3 sequences, roughly 6.9% of them seen just once; the ten biggest clones take up roughly 8%. Sequenced material: whole blood, taken in connection with sensitization to the hapten diphenylcyclopropenone (DPC). These receptors all stem from a woman aged 18-30 years with alopecia areata. Some clones in this sample may be carry-over from other donors' samples.

This clonotype was counted ten times or more. The genes are TRBV20-1 and TRBJ2-7; 7 bases match TRBD2. V lost 4 bases, J lost 4 bases, and 7 bases stayed unmatched. Per the germline V gene, CDR1 is DFQATT and CDR2 is SNEGSKA (reference sequence). The CDR3 sequence is 13 residues long. The CDR3 nucleotides are TGCAGTGCTACCGCGGGAGTTCGGTACGAGCAGTACTTC. Its protein is CSATAGVRYEQYF.

The rearrangement links TRBV11-2 to TRBJ2-2; D gene uncertain. This CDR3 has 12 residues. Trimming left V 5 bases short and J 6 bases short, with 7 bases between. Germline CDR1 reads SGHAT; CDR2 reads FQNNGV. CDR3 protein: CASSRLAGELFF. The DNA of the CDR3 is TGTGCCAGCAGCCGGTTGGCCGGGGAGCTGTTTTTT.

This clonotype was observed many times. The chain has TRBV5-1 and TRBJ1-2, with D tentatively TRBD1 (5 bases). V lost 2 bases and J lost 3, with 8 bases in between. Germline CDR1 is SGHRS and CDR2 is YFSETQ. This CDR3 has 13 residues. CDR3 DNA: TGCGCCAGCAGCTTTGGCAGGGACTATGGCTACACCTTC. This codes for CASSFGRDYGYTF.

The CDR3 sequence is CASSLLSGTMIKNTEAFF. The CDR3 DNA follows: TGTGCCAGCAGCTTATTGTCAGGGACCATGATTAAGAACACTGAAGCTTTCTTT. The J gene is TRBJ1-1, the V gene TRBV11-2, with D perhaps matching TRBD1 (5 bases). The CDR3 has 18 amino acids. Trimming took off 2 bases at V and 1 base at J, with 20 bases between the two ends. The germline CDR1 and CDR2 sequences are SGHAT and FQNNGV.

In DNA form, the CDR3 reads TGTGCCAGCACCCTGGAGTGGGAGACCCAGTACTTC. It yields the protein CASTLEWETQYF. This chain joins TRBV12-3 or TRBV12-4 and TRBJ2-5; D is unresolved. Trimming cost V 7 bases and J 5 bases, with 11 bases left between them. This CDR3 has 12 residues.

The sample holds a few counts of this clonotype. The V call is TRBV7-3, the J call TRBJ1-3, with D unclear. Deletions cut 4 bases from V and 1 base from J, with 11 bases between. The CDR3 loop spans 15 amino acids. CDR1 and CDR2 (germline): SGHTA, FQGTGA. As DNA, the CDR3 is TGTGCCAGCAGCTCGCCTCCAGGATCTGGAAACACCATATATTTT. Translation gives CASSSPPGSGNTIYF.

This rearrangement joins TRBV7-9 to TRBJ1-2, with unresolved D. The CDR3 length is 14 residues. V was trimmed by 3 bases and J by 6 bases, leaving 14 bases between them. Germline V gene sequence: CDR1 SEHNR, CDR2 FQNEAQ (reference sequence). This CDR3 is CASSFGGEVDGYTF. The CDR3, as DNA: TGTGCCAGCAGCTTCGGCGGAGAGGTCGATGGCTACACCTTC.

This clonotype was found many times. The rearrangement uses TRBV5-6 and TRBJ2-1; 10 bases fit TRBD1. CDR1 is SGHDT, CDR2 YYEEEE, per germline. This CDR3 is 15 amino acids long. The junction had 6 bases not matched to a gene; V was cut back by 4 bases and J by 5 bases. CDR3 DNA: TGTGCCAGCAGCCCGGACAGGGGGTGGGACAATGAGCAGTTCTTC. Protein product: CASSPDRGWDNEQFF.

This clonotype showed up just a few times. CDR3 DNA: TGTGCCAGCAGCTCGCTTGGGGTTGACAGGGTCCGGAATGGCTACACCTTC. It encodes CASSSLGVDRVRNGYTF. The rearrangement links TRBV7-9 to TRBJ1-2; TRBD1 agrees at 7 bases. J gave up 6 bases and V 4 bases, and 17 bases lay outside the gene matches. There are 17 residues in the CDR3. Germline assignment: CDR1 SEHNR and CDR2 FQNEAQ (reference sequence).

This clonotype was seen only a few times. V is TRBV6-5 and J is TRBJ1-6, with D uncertain. V was trimmed by 9 bases and J by 9 bases, leaving 15 bases between them. CDR3 length equals 13 residues. The germline gives CDR1 MNHEY, CDR2 SVGAGI. CDR3 in DNA: TGTGCCAGTAGGGCACAGTCGGTTTCACCCCTCCACTTT. Its protein is CASRAQSVSPLHF.